The rows below give T cell receptor beta chains drawn from one sample of a study of T cell changes during pregnancy in multiple sclerosis. Libraries were prepared by immunoSEQ multiplex PCR; TCRdb keeps only in-frame clonotypes and omits some of them. The sample consists of around 79,000 clones, under 95% of them appearing once. The material was CD4+ T cells from peripheral blood mononuclear cells, obtained in the second trimester of pregnancy. All receptors come from a female donor with multiple sclerosis, enrolled in a pregnancy study. CDR3s include the opening cysteine and the closing phenylalanine or tryptophan. A D gene is named only where the DNA matches it firmly. Part of the rows lack a size; the others show once, few, many or a class for expanded clones.

J gene,D gene,clone size,V gene,CDR3 DNA,CDR3 protein
TRBJ1-1,NA,NA,TRBV7-8,TGTGCCAGCAGCCCTCGCACAGGGTCCACGATGTTCGCTGAAGCTTTCTTT,CASSPRTGSTMFAEAFF
TRBJ2-2,NA,NA,TRBV2,TGTGCCAGCAGTGAAGACAGACCCACCGGGGAGCTGTTTTTT,CASSEDRPTGELFF
TRBJ1-2,NA,medium-sized,TRBV7-2,TGTGCCAGCAGCTTAGAACAGGGCTATGGCTACACCTTC,CASSLEQGYGYTF
TRBJ2-7,NA,once,TRBV5-1,TGCGCCAGCAGGCAAACAGGGTCTCCTCACGAGCAGTACTTC,CASRQTGSPHEQYF
TRBJ1-6,TRBD1,NA,TRBV28,TGTGCCAGCAGGGCTACAGGGGGATCCTATAATTCACCCCTCCACTTT,CASRATGGSYNSPLHF
TRBJ1-2,NA,NA,TRBV5-6,TGTGCCAGCAGCGGGGGACACCCACGCTACACCTTC,CASSGGHPRYTF
TRBJ1-1,NA,NA,TRBV2,TGTGCCAGCCACCCCACCGGGTCTTATCGAACTGAAGCTTTCTTT,CASHPTGSYRTEAFF
TRBJ2-7,NA,NA,TRBV18,TGTGCCAGCTCACCCTATAACGGGGCCTACGAGCAGTACTTC,CASSPYNGAYEQYF
TRBJ2-3,TRBD2,NA,TRBV9,TGTGCCAGCAGCGTGGGGGCGGGAGGAGGAGATACGCAGTATTTT,CASSVGAGGGDTQYF
TRBJ1-5,NA,NA,TRBV7-8,TGTGCCAGCAGCTTGGCAGACTTCCAGCCCCAGCATTTT,CASSLADFQPQHF
TRBJ2-1,TRBD2,NA,TRBV5-4,TGTGCCAGCAGCCCCTTAGCGGGATACAATGAGCAGTTCTTC,CASSPLAGYNEQFF
TRBJ2-1,NA,NA,TRBV28,TGTGCCAGCAGTGGCGCAGGGGTCTACGACTACAATGAGCAGTTCTTC,CASSGAGVYDYNEQFF
TRBJ1-4,NA,NA,TRBV5-6,TGTGCCAGCAGCTTACAGCCAACTAATGAAAAACTGTTTTTT,CASSLQPTNEKLFF
TRBJ1-1,TRBD1,NA,TRBV4-1,TGCGCCAGCAGTCTTAGGACAGGGGGCAGATCTGAAGCTTTCTTT,CASSLRTGGRSEAFF
TRBJ1-5,NA,NA,TRBV5-6,TGTGCCAGCAGCTTGGGCATGGGGGCGCAAAGCAATCAGCCCCAGCATTTT,CASSLGMGAQSNQPQHF
TRBJ2-7,NA,NA,TRBV19,TGTGCCAGTAGTATGACTTTGTCCCATCCGACCGTTCTCTACGAGCAGTACTTC,CASSMTLSHPTVLYEQYF
TRBJ1-4,NA,NA,TRBV6-1,TGTGCCAGCCTCCCACGGGAACCTGGAATTGAAAAACTGTTTTTT,CASLPREPGIEKLFF
TRBJ1-3,NA,NA,TRBV5-4,TGTGCCAGCAGCTCCTACCAGGGGGGAAACACCATATATTTT,CASSSYQGGNTIYF